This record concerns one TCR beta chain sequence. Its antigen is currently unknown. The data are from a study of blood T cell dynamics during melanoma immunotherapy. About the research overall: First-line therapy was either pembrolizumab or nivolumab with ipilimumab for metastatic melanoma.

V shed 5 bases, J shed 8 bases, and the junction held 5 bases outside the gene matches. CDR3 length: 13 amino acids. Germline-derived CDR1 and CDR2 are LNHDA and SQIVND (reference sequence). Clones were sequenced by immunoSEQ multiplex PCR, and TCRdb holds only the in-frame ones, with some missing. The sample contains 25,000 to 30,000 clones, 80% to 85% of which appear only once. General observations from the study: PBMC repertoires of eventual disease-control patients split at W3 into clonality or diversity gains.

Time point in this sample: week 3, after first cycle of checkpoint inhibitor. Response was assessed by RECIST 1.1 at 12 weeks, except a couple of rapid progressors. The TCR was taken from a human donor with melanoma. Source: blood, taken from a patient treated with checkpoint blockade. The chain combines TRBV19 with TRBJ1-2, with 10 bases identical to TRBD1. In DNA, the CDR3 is TGTGCCAGTAGTCCGGGACAGGGGTTAGGCTACACCTTC. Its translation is CASSPGQGLGYTF.